This T cell receptor (beta chain) was sequenced during a study of OX40 agonist ivuxolimab in advanced cancers. As for the study more broadly: Ivuxolimab was a fully human IgG2 agonistic monoclonal antibody targeting the costimulatory receptor OX40 (CD134). Intravenous ivuxolimab was administered to patients every 2 weeks at six dose levels: 0.01, 0.1, 0.3, 1.5, 3 and 10 mg/kg. Among the roughly 52 dose-escalation patients, around 19 had hepatocellular carcinoma, roughly 15 melanoma, 9 renal cell carcinoma and 9 head and neck cancer. In the dose-escalation cohort, more than 80% of patients were male, and the mean age was around 60 years with a range of roughly 23 to 79. Prior anti-PD-1, anti-PD-L1 or anti-CTLA-4 therapy was permitted, and 40% of dose-escalation patients had received checkpoint inhibitors. Partial responses occurred in three dose-escalation patients, of whom one had hepatocellular carcinoma and two had cutaneous melanoma. Peripheral TCRbeta sequencing was intended to test whether TCR sequence diversity was altered and clonal T-cell expansion was caused by ivuxolimab. The paper describes the monotherapy dose-escalation part (N ≈ 49 patients) of the phase I trial of ivuxolimab. The research as a whole found: Partial responders in the 0.1-3.0 mg/kg groups had among the lowest normalized peripheral clonal expansion, especially among CD8+ T cells. Low levels of normalized T-cell clonal expansion were also seen in some patients who did not respond. After ivuxolimab, expanded clones were on average more numerous among CD8+ T cells than among CD4+ T cells. At doses of 0.1 to 3.0 mg/kg, clonal expansion of both CD4+ and CD8+ blood T cells was observed from baseline to week 6. Antigen specificity was not determined for the clonally expanded peripheral T cells.

With regard to this clone: The antigen it recognizes is unknown. Per-nucleotide qualities are absent, and no much larger clonotype sits a single base away.

Genomic DNA was extracted from sorted cells for sequencing of the TCRbeta CDR3 region. The immunoSEQ Assay was used to sequence the TCRbeta CDR3 regions. Not all clones reach the TCRdb copy of this immuneACCESS table, which keeps in-frame sequences only. Checked studies attribute under half of the gap to unresolved V genes and leave the rest unexplained. A total of over 85,000 clones appear in this sample, around 90% of them only once. The ten biggest clones cover 0.27% of the sample. The trial excluded patients who had a history of autoimmune disease or were on systemic immunosuppression. Peripheral blood for TCR sequencing was drawn from every dose cohort at baseline, at cycle 4 day 1 and at cycle 7 day 1. The samples were drawn from a first-in-human, open-label, multicenter phase I dose-escalation trial of ivuxolimab. The trial enrolled adults with locally advanced or metastatic head and neck squamous cell, hepatocellular, melanoma or renal cell carcinoma. CD4+ and CD8+ T cells were sorted separately from peripheral blood before TCR sequencing.

The CDR3 spans 17 residues, from the cysteine through the phenylalanine. Of all the DNA, just the CDR3 is kept, 51 bases in frame from base 1. Taken from the germline V gene (reference sequence), the CDR1 and CDR2 loops are GTSNPN and SVGIG. Clipping removes 0 bases from V and 6 bases from J, with 14 as the unmatched junction base count. The source was CD4+ or CD8+ T cells sorted from blood, collected in a trial of the OX40 agonist ivuxolimab. Here the chain combines TRBV30 and TRBJ1-1, and 9 junctional nucleotides match TRBD1. The TCR was taken from an adult with an advanced solid tumor such as melanoma, head and neck, liver or kidney cancer. The nucleotide sequence reads as follows: TGTGCCTGGAGTGTTGGGGACAGGGTCGTCCTTTGGCCTGAAGCTTTCTTT. The encoded protein is CAWSVGDRVVLWPEAFF.